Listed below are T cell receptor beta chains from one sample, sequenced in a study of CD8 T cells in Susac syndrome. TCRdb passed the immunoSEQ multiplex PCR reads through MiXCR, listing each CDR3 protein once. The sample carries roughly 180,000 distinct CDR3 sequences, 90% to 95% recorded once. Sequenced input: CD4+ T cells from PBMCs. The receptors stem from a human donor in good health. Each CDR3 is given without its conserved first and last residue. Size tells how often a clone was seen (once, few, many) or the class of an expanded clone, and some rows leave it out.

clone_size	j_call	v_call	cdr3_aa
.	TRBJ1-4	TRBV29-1	SVGADEKLF
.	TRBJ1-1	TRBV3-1	ASRRGGGAANTEAF
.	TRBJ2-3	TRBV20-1	SARSSGVWDTQY
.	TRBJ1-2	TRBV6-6	ASSRDIVYGYT
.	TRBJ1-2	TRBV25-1	ASSSTGEYGYT
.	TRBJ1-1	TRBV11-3	ASSLKNTEAF
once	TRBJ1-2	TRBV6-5	ASSYYRTRGYT
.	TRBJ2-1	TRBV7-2	ASSLELGSWF
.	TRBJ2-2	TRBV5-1	ASTDVGELF
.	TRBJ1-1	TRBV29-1	SVMNRAGNTEAF
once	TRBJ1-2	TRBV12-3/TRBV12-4	ASSPDVGDGYT
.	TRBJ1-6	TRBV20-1	SARSGPSDSPLH
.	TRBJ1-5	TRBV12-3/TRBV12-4	ASSFGDRRGNQPQH
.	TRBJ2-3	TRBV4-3	ASSHVWRGGRADTQY
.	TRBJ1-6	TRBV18	ASSRRGEIYNSPLH
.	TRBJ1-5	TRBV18	ASSGLGNQPQH
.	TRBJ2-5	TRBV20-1	SARNPQGAGETQY
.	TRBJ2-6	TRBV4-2	ASSQGQGALGANVLT
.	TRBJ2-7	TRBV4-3	ASSQADRGSYEQY
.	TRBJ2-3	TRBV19	ASSPTLDTQY
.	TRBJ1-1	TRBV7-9	ASSSAGGTEAF
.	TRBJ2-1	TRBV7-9	ASSLVMNEQF
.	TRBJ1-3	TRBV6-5	ASRPFDSGNTIY
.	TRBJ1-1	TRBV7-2	ASSLVAGVNTEAF
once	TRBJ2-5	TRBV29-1	SVDAVVGGAGETQY
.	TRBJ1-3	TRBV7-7	ASSSGRSSGNTIY
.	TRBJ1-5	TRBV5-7	ASSNLRDTGSPQH
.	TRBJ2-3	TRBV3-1	ASSPDSSTDTQY
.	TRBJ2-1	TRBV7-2	ASRRTGATDNEQF
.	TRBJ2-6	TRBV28	ASSAPGSSGANVLT
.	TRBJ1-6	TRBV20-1	SAPGQGASPLH
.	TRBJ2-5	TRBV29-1	SVARAVQETQY
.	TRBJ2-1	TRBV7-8	ASSLGGTRDNEQF
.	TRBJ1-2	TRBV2	ASRDRGNGYT
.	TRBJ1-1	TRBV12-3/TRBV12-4	ASTSSGANTEAF
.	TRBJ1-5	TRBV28	ASSPGRSWQPQH
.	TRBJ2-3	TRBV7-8	ASSLGVTDTQY